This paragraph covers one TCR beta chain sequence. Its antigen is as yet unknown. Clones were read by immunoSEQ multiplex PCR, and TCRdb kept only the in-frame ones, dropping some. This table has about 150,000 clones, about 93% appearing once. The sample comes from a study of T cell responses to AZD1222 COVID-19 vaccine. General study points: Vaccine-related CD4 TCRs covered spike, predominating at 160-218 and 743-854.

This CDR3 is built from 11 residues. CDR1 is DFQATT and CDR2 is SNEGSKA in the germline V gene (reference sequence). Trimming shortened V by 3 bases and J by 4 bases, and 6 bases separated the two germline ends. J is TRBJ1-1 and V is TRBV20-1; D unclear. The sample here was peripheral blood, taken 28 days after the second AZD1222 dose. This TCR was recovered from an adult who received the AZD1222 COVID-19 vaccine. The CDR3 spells CSASRSTEAFF. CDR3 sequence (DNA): TGCAGTGCTAGTCGGTCCACTGAAGCTTTCTTT.